This is a list of T cell receptor beta chains from one sample in a study of cytomegalovirus exposure and HLA in healthy donors. The method was immunoSEQ multiplex PCR; TCRdb's version includes in-frame clones alone and lacks a portion of them. The table has about 200,000 clones, roughly 80% seen once. Source material: PBMCs. Source of these receptors: a man younger than 40 in good health and CMV-seronegative. The CDR3 runs from the conserved cysteine through the conserved F or W. Each record gives: V gene, D gene, CDR3 length, clone size, J gene, CDR3 protein, CDR3 DNA. A D gene is named only where the DNA matches it firmly. The size entry is marked missing in some rows and otherwise reads once, few, many or a size class.

TRBV10-3,TRBD1,15,.,TRBJ1-4,CAISESEDRDEKLFF,TGTGCCATCAGTGAGTCGGAGGACAGGGATGAAAAACTGTTTTTT
TRBV18,TRBD2,16,.,TRBJ2-5,CASSPGLAGVQETQYF,TGTGCCAGCTCCCCTGGTCTAGCGGGGGTACAAGAGACCCAGTACTTC
TRBV6-1,.,14,.,TRBJ2-2,CASSGGLNTGELFF,TGTGCCAGCAGTGGGGGACTTAACACCGGGGAGCTGTTTTTT
TRBV10-1,.,13,.,TRBJ2-7,CASSEGPTYEQYF,TGCGCCAGCAGTGAGGGGCCCACGTACGAGCAGTACTTC
TRBV18,.,13,.,TRBJ1-5,CASSDSSNQPQHF,TGTGCCAGCTCAGACAGTTCCAATCAGCCCCAGCATTTT
TRBV5-1,.,14,once,TRBJ1-4,CASRARPLNEKLFF,TGCGCCAGCAGAGCCCGTCCCCTAAATGAAAAACTGTTTTTT
TRBV2,.,15,few,TRBJ1-3,CASSEAGSSGNTIYF,TGTGCCAGCAGTGAAGCCGGTAGCTCTGGAAACACCATATATTTT
TRBV9,.,15,.,TRBJ2-1,CASSPRNNPYNEQFF,TGTGCCAGCAGCCCCCGAAACAACCCCTACAATGAGCAGTTCTTC
TRBV11-2,TRBD2,15,.,TRBJ2-5,CASRASGDTQETQYF,TGTGCCAGCAGGGCTAGCGGCGATACCCAAGAGACCCAGTACTTC
TRBV7-2,TRBD1,13,.,TRBJ2-7,CASSPVAGGEQYF,TGTGCCAGCAGCCCGGTGGCAGGGGGCGAGCAGTACTTC
TRBV4-1,.,16,.,TRBJ2-3,CASSQGFQEGTDTQYF,TGCGCCAGCAGCCAAGGTTTCCAGGAGGGCACAGATACGCAGTATTTT
TRBV27,.,12,.,TRBJ2-7,CASTDSTYEQYF,TGTGCCAGCACGGACAGTACCTACGAGCAGTACTTC
TRBV10-2,TRBD1,15,.,TRBJ1-6,CASRFPGQGNSPLHF,TGCGCCAGCAGGTTTCCGGGACAGGGTAATTCACCCCTCCACTTT
TRBV16,TRBD1,14,.,TRBJ1-2,CASSPRGLDYGYTF,TGTGCCAGCAGCCCCAGGGGGCTCGACTATGGCTACACCTTC
TRBV7-3,TRBD2,13,.,TRBJ2-3,CASGLAGTDTQYF,TGTGCCAGCGGACTAGCGGGCACAGATACGCAGTATTTT
TRBV9,TRBD1,14,.,TRBJ1-3,CASSVKQGGNTIYF,TGTGCCAGCAGCGTAAAACAGGGGGGAAACACCATATATTTT
TRBV25-1,.,14,few,TRBJ1-1,CASSDIGQYSEAFF,TGTGCCAGCAGTGATATAGGACAGTACTCAGAAGCTTTCTTT
TRBV10-1,TRBD1,14,.,TRBJ2-7,CASVLEGASYEQYF,TGCGCCAGCGTCCTAGAGGGGGCCTCTTACGAGCAGTACTTC
TRBV25-1,.,14,.,TRBJ2-5,CASSESPGLETQYF,TGTGCCAGCAGTGAATCCCCGGGATTGGAGACCCAGTACTTC
TRBV2,.,12,.,TRBJ2-1,CASSDWPNEQFF,TGTGCCAGCAGTGATTGGCCCAATGAGCAGTTCTTC
TRBV5-1,TRBD1,15,.,TRBJ2-1,CASSLERGLYNEQFF,TGCGCCAGCAGCTTGGAAAGGGGGCTATACAATGAGCAGTTCTTC
TRBV18,TRBD2,15,.,TRBJ2-1,CASSPSLAASDEQFF,TGTGCCAGCTCACCAAGCCTAGCGGCCTCAGATGAGCAGTTCTTC
TRBV2,TRBD2,15,.,TRBJ2-3,CASRWLSGGAGTQYF,TGTGCCAGCAGGTGGTTAAGCGGGGGGGCGGGTACGCAGTATTTT
TRBV2,.,14,few,TRBJ2-4,CATRQNLAKNIQYF,TGTGCCACCAGACAGAACCTAGCCAAAAACATTCAGTACTTC
TRBV6-5,.,15,.,TRBJ1-6,CASSSWTVSDSPLHF,TGTGCCAGCAGTTCGTGGACAGTCTCCGATTCACCCCTCCACTTT
TRBV5-1,.,16,.,TRBJ2-2,CASSLSPQRNTGELFF,TGCGCCAGCAGCTTGTCTCCACAGAGGAACACCGGGGAGCTGTTTTTT
TRBV28,TRBD1,16,.,TRBJ1-5,CASSYHTGGSNQPQHF,TGTGCCAGCAGTTACCATACAGGGGGAAGCAATCAGCCCCAGCATTTT
TRBV5-1,TRBD1,15,.,TRBJ1-4,CASRLTGQGYEKLFF,TGCGCCAGCAGGTTGACGGGACAGGGATATGAAAAACTGTTTTTT
TRBV6-1,.,11,.,TRBJ1-2,CASRSPSGYTF,TGTGCCAGCCGGTCCCCCTCTGGCTACACCTTC
TRBV6-5,TRBD1,15,.,TRBJ2-1,CASSYSGQGYNEQFF,TGTGCCAGCAGTTACTCCGGACAGGGGTACAATGAGCAGTTCTTC
TRBV7-9,.,14,.,TRBJ1-2,CASYFSGGSGGYTF,TGTGCCAGCTACTTCTCCGGGGGATCGGGGGGCTACACCTTC
TRBV9,TRBD1,15,.,TRBJ2-3,CASSETGGEVDTQYF,TGTGCCAGCAGCGAGACAGGGGGCGAAGTGGATACGCAGTATTTT
TRBV13,TRBD1,14,.,TRBJ1-1,CASQGDRVNTEAFF,TGTGCCAGCCAAGGGGACAGGGTGAACACTGAAGCTTTCTTT
TRBV29-1,.,15,.,TRBJ1-2,CSVVEIDPPNYGYTF,TGCAGCGTTGTGGAGATTGATCCCCCTAACTATGGCTACACCTTC
TRBV19,TRBD2,14,.,TRBJ2-7,CASSPGTSGYEQYF,TGTGCCAGTAGTCCCGGGACTAGCGGCTACGAGCAGTACTTC
TRBV9,.,15,.,TRBJ2-7,CASSVGAADSYEQYF,TGTGCCAGCAGCGTAGGGGCAGCCGACTCCTACGAGCAGTACTTC
TRBV28,.,18,.,TRBJ2-1,CASSHDGPDRGLYNEQFF,TGTGCCAGCAGCCACGATGGACCGGACAGAGGGTTATACAATGAGCAGTTCTTC
TRBV4-2,.,13,.,TRBJ2-7,CASSQDGTYEQYF,TGTGCCAGCAGCCAAGACGGGACCTACGAGCAGTACTTC
TRBV20-1,.,11,few,TRBJ2-3,CSASRRDTQYF,TGCAGTGCTAGTAGGCGGGATACGCAGTATTTT
TRBV28,.,12,few,TRBJ1-3,CASSLFRNTIYF,TGTGCCAGCAGCCTGTTTCGGAACACCATATATTTT
TRBV9,.,13,.,TRBJ2-1,CASSVVSAGEQFF,TGTGCCAGCAGCGTAGTATCGGCAGGTGAGCAGTTCTTC
TRBV9,TRBD2,18,once,TRBJ2-5,CASSARTSGGRGQETQYF,TGTGCCAGCAGCGCCCGGACTAGCGGGGGAAGGGGTCAAGAGACCCAGTACTTC
TRBV5-1,TRBD2,16,.,TRBJ2-7,CASSSGRGGAFYEQYF,TGCGCCAGCAGCTCGGGCCGGGGGGGCGCTTTCTACGAGCAGTACTTC
TRBV5-4,TRBD1,14,.,TRBJ1-2,CASSPDRGRNGYTF,TGTGCCAGCAGCCCAGACAGGGGAAGGAATGGCTACACCTTC
TRBV11-3,.,14,once,TRBJ2-1,CASSPMGGADEQFF,TGTGCCAGCAGCCCTATGGGGGGGGCCGATGAGCAGTTCTTC
TRBV5-1,TRBD2,17,.,TRBJ2-5,CASSLGGGGGAQETQYF,TGCGCCAGCAGCTTGGGAGGCGGCGGGGGGGCTCAAGAGACCCAGTACTTC
TRBV6-6,TRBD1,14,.,TRBJ1-2,CASSYDRGRGGYTF,TGTGCCAGCAGTTACGACAGGGGGCGCGGTGGCTACACCTTC